These 20 T cell receptor beta chains were all obtained from the same sample, sequenced in a study of metastatic and nonmetastatic thyroid tumors. There were no patients who had received any treatment before thyroid surgery. With MiXCR, TCRdb called clones anew from the PCR reads. This table has 15,000 or so clones, about 35% appearing once. Sequenced material: tumor tissue. The source of these receptors is a female donor with papillary thyroid cancer or a benign thyroid nodule (not recorded which). Some clones in this sample may be carry-over from other donors' samples.

This clone was recorded at least ten times. This same CDR3 is encoded by further DNA sequences in the sample. The CDR3: CASSIGEGYEQYF. CDR3 nucleotide sequence: TGTGCCAGTAGTATAGGGGAGGGCTACGAGCAGTACTTC. V is TRBV19 and J is TRBJ2-7; TRBD2 matches at 7 bases. The junction had 0 bases not matched to a gene; V was cut back by 1 base and J by 3 bases. Germline V gene sequence: CDR1 LNHDA, CDR2 SQIVND (reference sequence). This CDR3 has 13 residues.

The chain links TRBV5-1 to TRBJ2-1; no reliable D call. Germline loops: CDR1 SGHRS, CDR2 YFSETQ. The ends were cut back, 0 bases at V and 3 bases at J, with 10 bases in the middle. This CDR3 is built from 15 residues. DNA of the CDR3: TGCGCCAGCAGCTTGGTTGCGAACATCTACAATGAGCAGTTCTTC. As protein: CASSLVANIYNEQFF.

This clone turned up a few times. The chain employs TRBV20-1 and TRBJ2-1, with 10 bases identical to TRBD1. V lost 6 bases, J lost 6 bases, and 8 bases stayed unmatched. The CDR3 runs to 14 residues. The germline gives CDR1 DFQATT, CDR2 SNEGSKA (reference sequence). The CDR3 loop reads CSATGTGAGNEQFF. CDR3 DNA: TGCAGTGCCACCGGGACAGGGGCTGGCAATGAGCAGTTCTTC.

The chain has TRBV28 and TRBJ2-7; 7 bases are a match to TRBD2. The CDR3 has 16 residues. Trimming cost V 5 bases and J 0 bases; bases outside gene matches: 10. Germline V gives CDR1 MDHEN, CDR2 SYDVKM. The CDR3 sequence: CASSSPGLPYSYEQYF. Written as DNA, the CDR3 is TGTGCCAGCAGTAGTCCGGGACTACCGTACTCCTACGAGCAGTACTTC.

This clone is categorized as medium-sized (0.01 to 0.1%). The chain uses TRBV20-1 and TRBJ1-2, with D possibly being TRBD1 (5 bases). With 0 bases removed from V and 4 bases from J, the gap between germline ends came to 12 bases. This CDR3 is 14 amino acids long. Germline V gene data show CDR1 as DFQATT and CDR2 as SNEGSKA (reference sequence). The CDR3, as DNA: TGCAGTGCTAGAGAGGCAGGGAAAAGCTATGGCTACACCTTC. This codes for CSAREAGKSYGYTF.

The chain recombines TRBV20-1 with TRBJ1-1; TRBD1 agrees at 7 bases. After removal of 2 bases from V and 7 bases from J, the junction contained 4 bases not matched to a gene. Germline-derived CDR1 and CDR2 are DFQATT and SNEGSKA (reference sequence). The CDR3 extends over 12 amino acids. The CDR3 sequence is CSARNQGVEAFF. CDR3 nucleotide sequence: TGCAGTGCTAGAAACCAGGGGGTTGAAGCTTTCTTT.

A few counts support this clone. The rearrangement joins TRBV11-3 to TRBJ2-7; 7 nucleotides agree with TRBD1. The CDR3 loop spans 15 amino acids. The germline V gene has CDR1 SGHNT and CDR2 YENEEA. Trimming took 5 bases from V and 1 from J; bases not matched to a gene: 8. CDR3 in amino acids: CASSRQGLDSYEQYF. The CDR3 DNA follows: TGTGCCAGCAGCAGACAGGGCCTTGATTCCTACGAGCAGTACTTC.

The V gene is TRBV20-1, the J gene TRBJ2-7; 11 bases map to TRBD2. Unmatched junction bases numbered 6, after V lost 6 bases and J lost 2 bases. Germline values: CDR1 DFQATT, CDR2 SNEGSKA (reference sequence). The CDR3 sequence is 14 residues long. The DNA for the CDR3 is TGCAGTGCCGACCTAGCGGGAGGAACCTACGAGCAGTACTTC. Translating gives CSADLAGGTYEQYF.

This clone has ten or more counts. The rearrangement joins TRBV4-2 to TRBJ1-6, with 9 nucleotides matching TRBD1. Trimming cost V 4 bases and J 7 bases; bases outside gene matches: 5. This CDR3 is 15 amino acids long. The germline CDR1 and CDR2 sequences are LGHNA and YNFKEQ. This CDR3 is CASSRDRADNSPLHF. In DNA form, the CDR3 reads TGTGCCAGCAGCCGGGACAGGGCAGACAATTCACCCCTCCACTTT.

This rearrangement joins TRBV3-1 to TRBJ2-3, with D perhaps TRBD1 or TRBD2 (6 bases each). Trimming cost V 1 base and J 5 bases, with 16 bases left between them. Per germline, CDR1 LGHDT and CDR2 YNNKEL (reference sequence). The CDR3 is made up of 16 amino acids. DNA of the CDR3: TGTGCCAGCAGCCAAGTTTCTTGGGGGGCGAGAGATACGCAGTATTTT. Translated: CASSQVSWGARDTQYF.

This clone is medium-sized by share. The chain combines TRBV7-2 with TRBJ1-2; no clear D. The germline V and J ends were trimmed by 2 bases and 1 base, with 11 bases remaining between them. This CDR3 spans 15 amino acids. Germline V lookup: CDR1 SGHTA, CDR2 FQGNSA. CDR3 sequence: CASSLSQNFNYGYTF. The CDR3 nucleotides read TGTGCCAGCAGCTTATCACAGAACTTTAACTATGGCTACACCTTC.

This clone was recorded a few times. The gene calls are TRBV6-1 and TRBJ1-5, with TRBD1 matching over 7 bases. Germline V gene lookup returns CDR1 MNHNS and CDR2 SASEGT. With 7 bases clipped from V and 3 bases from J, the junction kept 15 bases outside the gene matches. This CDR3 is 17 amino acids long. Here the CDR3 reads CASTPQGGLYTNQPQHF. The DNA for the CDR3 is TGTGCCAGCACCCCTCAAGGGGGCCTGTATACCAATCAGCCCCAGCATTTT.

This clone appeared many times. The V call is TRBV19, the J call TRBJ2-4; 7 bases are a match to TRBD1. Germline V gives CDR1 LNHDA, CDR2 SQIVND (reference sequence). CDR3 length equals 16 residues. V shed 1 base, J shed 3 bases, and the junction held 6 bases outside the gene matches. The CDR3 region is CASSIVSAGGKNIQYF. CDR3 coding DNA: TGTGCCAGTAGTATAGTCAGCGCAGGGGGCAAAAACATTCAGTACTTC.

The chain is built from TRBV20-1 and TRBJ2-7; 9 nucleotides match TRBD1. This CDR3 contains 14 residues. CDR1 and CDR2 from the germline V gene are DFQATT and SNEGSKA (reference sequence). V lost 1 base to trimming and J lost 5 bases; unmatched junction nucleotides: 6. CDR3 amino acids: CSARGDRETNEQYF. DNA for the CDR3: TGCAGTGCTAGAGGGGACAGGGAGACCAACGAGCAGTACTTC.

The chain carries TRBV20-1 and TRBJ2-7; 7 bases align to TRBD2. CDR3 size: 12 residues. V trimming: 0 bases; J trimming: 6 bases; junction bases outside the gene matches: 2. Germline loops: CDR1 DFQATT, CDR2 SNEGSKA (reference sequence). The DNA of the CDR3 is TGCAGTGCTAGAGAGCGGGAGACCGAGCAGTACTTC. As protein: CSARERETEQYF.

This clone is deemed medium-sized. The V gene is TRBV6-1, the J gene TRBJ1-2; the D is unclear. The CDR3 covers 14 residues. CDR1 is MNHNS and CDR2 is SASEGT in the germline V gene. Between the trimmed V and J ends, which lost 1 base and 3 bases, there was a span of 9 bases. CDR3 in DNA: TGTGCCAGCAGTGAAGGGACCCCAGACTATGGCTACACCTTC. It translates to CASSEGTPDYGYTF.

This clone occurred a few times. The genes are TRBV28 and TRBJ1-2, with 7 bases lining up with TRBD1. This CDR3 has 14 amino acids. The junction had 9 bases not matched to a gene; V was cut back by 3 bases and J by 8 bases. Germline V gene lookup returns CDR1 MDHEN and CDR2 SYDVKM. CDR3 in amino acids: CASSLSGQPFGYTF. The CDR3 DNA reads TGTGCCAGCAGTTTGTCGGGACAGCCATTCGGCTACACCTTC.

This clone was observed a single time. This chain connects TRBV11-2 to TRBJ2-7; tentative D call: TRBD2 (6 bases). The ends were cut back, 6 bases at V and 3 bases at J, with 15 bases in the middle. The V gene's germline CDR1 is SGHAT and CDR2 FQNNGV. CDR3 length equals 14 residues. The CDR3 DNA reads TGTGCCAGCAGAAAGGGCGCGGGAAGCTACGAGCAGTACTTC. It encodes CASRKGAGSYEQYF.

This chain joins TRBV20-1 and TRBJ2-5, with TRBD2 matching 14 bases. In germline, CDR1 is DFQATT, CDR2 SNEGSKA (reference sequence). Unmatched junction bases numbered 9, after V lost 5 bases and J lost 7 bases. The CDR3 is 15 residues long. CDR3 DNA: TGCAGTGCTCCCCGACTAGCGGGAGGGTTAGGGACCCAGTACTTC. Protein sequence: CSAPRLAGGLGTQYF.

V and J are TRBV5-8 and TRBJ2-7, with TRBD2 matching over 8 bases. J gave up 4 bases and V 5 bases, and 8 bases lay outside the gene matches. The CDR3 spans 14 residues. Germline V gene data show CDR1 as SGHTS and CDR2 as YDEGEE. For the CDR3, the DNA is TGTGCCAGCAGGCGTAGCGGGGACCGTTACGAGCAGTACTTC. Translating it yields CASRRSGDRYEQYF.